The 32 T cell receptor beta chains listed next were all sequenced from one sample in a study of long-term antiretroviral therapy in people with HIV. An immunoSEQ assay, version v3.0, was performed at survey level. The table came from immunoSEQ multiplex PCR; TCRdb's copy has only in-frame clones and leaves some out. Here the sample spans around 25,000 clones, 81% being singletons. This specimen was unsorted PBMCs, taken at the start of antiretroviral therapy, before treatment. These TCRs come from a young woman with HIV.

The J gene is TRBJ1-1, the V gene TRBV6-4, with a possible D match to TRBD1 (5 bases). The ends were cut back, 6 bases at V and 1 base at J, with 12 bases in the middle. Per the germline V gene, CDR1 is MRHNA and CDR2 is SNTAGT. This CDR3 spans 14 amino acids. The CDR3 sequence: CASRPYGANTEAFF. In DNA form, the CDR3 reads TGTGCCAGCAGACCTTATGGGGCGAACACTGAAGCTTTCTTT.

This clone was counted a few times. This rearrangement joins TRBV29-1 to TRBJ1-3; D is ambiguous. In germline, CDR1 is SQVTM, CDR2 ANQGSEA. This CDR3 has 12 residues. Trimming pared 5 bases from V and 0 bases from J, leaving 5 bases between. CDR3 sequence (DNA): TGCAGCGTTCGAAGCTCTGGAAACACCATATATTTT. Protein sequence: CSVRSSGNTIYF.

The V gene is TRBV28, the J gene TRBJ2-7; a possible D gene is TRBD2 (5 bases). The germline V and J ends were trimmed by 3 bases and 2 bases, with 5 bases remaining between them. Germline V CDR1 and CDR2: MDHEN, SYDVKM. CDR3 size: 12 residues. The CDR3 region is CASSFGAYEQYF. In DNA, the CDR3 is TGTGCCAGCAGTTTCGGGGCCTACGAGCAGTACTTC.

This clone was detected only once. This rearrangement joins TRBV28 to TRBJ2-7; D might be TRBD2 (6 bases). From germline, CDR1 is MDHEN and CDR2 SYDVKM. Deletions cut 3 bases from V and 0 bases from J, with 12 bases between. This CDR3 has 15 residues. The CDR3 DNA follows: TGTGCCAGCAGTTTTAGGGCGGGAAGCTCCTACGAGCAGTACTTC. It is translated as CASSFRAGSSYEQYF. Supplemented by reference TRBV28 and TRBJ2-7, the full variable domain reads DVKVTQSSRYLVKRTGEKVFLECVQDMDHENMFWYRQDPGLGLRLIYFSYDVKMKEKGDIPEGYSVSREKKERFSLILESASTNQTSMYLCASSFRAGSSYEQYFGPGTRLTVT.

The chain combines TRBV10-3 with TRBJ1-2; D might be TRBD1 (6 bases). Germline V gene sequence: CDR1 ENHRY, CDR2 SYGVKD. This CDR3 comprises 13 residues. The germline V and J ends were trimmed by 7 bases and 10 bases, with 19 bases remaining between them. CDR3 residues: CAITRTGTRDYTF. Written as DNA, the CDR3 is TGTGCCATCACTCGTACCGGGACAAGAGACTACACCTTC.

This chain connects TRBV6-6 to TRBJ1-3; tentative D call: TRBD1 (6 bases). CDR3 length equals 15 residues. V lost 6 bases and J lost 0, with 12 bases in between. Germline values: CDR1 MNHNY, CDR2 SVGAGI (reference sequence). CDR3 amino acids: CASSEGVLSGNTIYF. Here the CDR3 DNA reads TGTGCCAGCAGCGAGGGGGTACTCTCTGGAAACACCATATATTTT.

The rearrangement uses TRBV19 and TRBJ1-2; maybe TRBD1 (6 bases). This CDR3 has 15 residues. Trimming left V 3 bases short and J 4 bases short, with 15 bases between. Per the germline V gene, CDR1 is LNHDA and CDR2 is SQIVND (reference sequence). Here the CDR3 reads CASSMDPGDVYGYTF. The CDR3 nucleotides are TGTGCCAGTAGTATGGATCCAGGGGATGTCTATGGCTACACCTTC.

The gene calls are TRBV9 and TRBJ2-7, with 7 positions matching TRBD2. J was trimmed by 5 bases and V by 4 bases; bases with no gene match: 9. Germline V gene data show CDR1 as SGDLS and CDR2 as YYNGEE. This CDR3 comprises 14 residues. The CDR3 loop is CASSTLGGRNEQYF. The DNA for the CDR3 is TGTGCCAGCAGCACCCTTGGCGGGAGAAACGAGCAGTACTTC.

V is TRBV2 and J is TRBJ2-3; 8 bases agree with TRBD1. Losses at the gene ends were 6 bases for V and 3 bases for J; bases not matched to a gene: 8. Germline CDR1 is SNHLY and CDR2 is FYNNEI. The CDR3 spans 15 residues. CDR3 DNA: TGTGCCAGCAGCTCTGGACAGGGTGGGACAGATACGCAGTATTTT. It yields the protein CASSSGQGGTDTQYF.

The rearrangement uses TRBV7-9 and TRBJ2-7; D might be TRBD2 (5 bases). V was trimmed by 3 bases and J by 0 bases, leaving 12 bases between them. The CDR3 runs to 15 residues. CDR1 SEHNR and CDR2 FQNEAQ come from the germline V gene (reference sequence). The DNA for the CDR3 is TGTGCCAGCAGCTTCGGCAGAGGGATCTCCTACGAGCAGTACTTC. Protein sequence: CASSFGRGISYEQYF. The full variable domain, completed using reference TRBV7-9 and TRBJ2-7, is DTGVSQNPRHKITKRGQNVTFRCDPISEHNRLYWYRQTLGQGPEFLTYFQNEAQLEKSRLLSDRFSAERPKGSFSTLEIQRTEQGDSAMYLCASSFGRGISYEQYFGPGTRLTVT.

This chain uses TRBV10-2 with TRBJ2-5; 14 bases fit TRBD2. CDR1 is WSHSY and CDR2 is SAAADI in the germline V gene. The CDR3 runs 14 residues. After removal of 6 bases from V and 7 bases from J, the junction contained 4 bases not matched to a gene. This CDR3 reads CASRTGTSGGTQYF. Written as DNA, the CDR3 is TGCGCCAGCAGGACCGGGACTAGCGGGGGGACCCAGTACTTC.

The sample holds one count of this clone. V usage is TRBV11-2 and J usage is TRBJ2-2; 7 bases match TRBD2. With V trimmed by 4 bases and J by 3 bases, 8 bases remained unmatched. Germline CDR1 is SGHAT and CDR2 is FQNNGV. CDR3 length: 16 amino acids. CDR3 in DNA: TGTGCCAGCAGCTCGCCGGGGGGTGGGGACACCGGGGAGCTGTTTTTT. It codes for CASSSPGGGDTGELFF.

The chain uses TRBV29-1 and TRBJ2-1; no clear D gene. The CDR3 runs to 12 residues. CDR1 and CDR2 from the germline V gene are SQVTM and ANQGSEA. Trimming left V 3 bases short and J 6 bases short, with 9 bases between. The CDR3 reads CSVEAFGNEQFF. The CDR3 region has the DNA TGCAGCGTTGAGGCGTTCGGCAATGAGCAGTTCTTC.

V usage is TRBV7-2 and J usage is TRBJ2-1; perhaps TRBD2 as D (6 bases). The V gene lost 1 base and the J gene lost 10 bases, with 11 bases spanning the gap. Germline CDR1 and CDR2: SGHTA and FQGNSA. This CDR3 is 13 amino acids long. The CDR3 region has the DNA TGTGCCAGCAGCTTAGTTAGCAGCGGGGAGCAGTTCTTC. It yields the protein CASSLVSSGEQFF.

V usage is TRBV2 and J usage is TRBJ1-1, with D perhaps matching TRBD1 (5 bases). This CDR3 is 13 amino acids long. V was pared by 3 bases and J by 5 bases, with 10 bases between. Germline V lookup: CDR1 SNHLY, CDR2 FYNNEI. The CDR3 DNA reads TGTGCCAGCAGTGAGGGGCCGAGGACTGAAGCTTTCTTT. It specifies CASSEGPRTEAFF.

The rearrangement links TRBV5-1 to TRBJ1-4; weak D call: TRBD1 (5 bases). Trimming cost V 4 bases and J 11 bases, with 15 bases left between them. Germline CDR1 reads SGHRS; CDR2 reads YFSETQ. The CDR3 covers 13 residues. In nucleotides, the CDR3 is TGCGCCAGCAGCCCTGACAGTGGAGAGAAACTGTTTTTT. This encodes CASSPDSGEKLFF.

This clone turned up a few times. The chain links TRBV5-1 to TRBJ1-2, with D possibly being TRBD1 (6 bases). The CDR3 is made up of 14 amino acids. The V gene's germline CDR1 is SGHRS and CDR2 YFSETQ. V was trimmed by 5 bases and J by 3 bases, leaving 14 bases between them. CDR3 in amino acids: CASSYSGGHYGYTF. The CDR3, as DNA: TGCGCCAGCAGTTACTCCGGGGGCCACTATGGCTACACCTTC.

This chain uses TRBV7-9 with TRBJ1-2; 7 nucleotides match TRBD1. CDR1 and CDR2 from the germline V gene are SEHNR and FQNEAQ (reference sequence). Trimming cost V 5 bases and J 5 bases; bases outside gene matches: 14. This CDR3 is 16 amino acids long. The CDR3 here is CASSRVTGTDVYGYTF. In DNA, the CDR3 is TGTGCCAGCAGCCGAGTGACCGGGACAGATGTATATGGCTACACCTTC.

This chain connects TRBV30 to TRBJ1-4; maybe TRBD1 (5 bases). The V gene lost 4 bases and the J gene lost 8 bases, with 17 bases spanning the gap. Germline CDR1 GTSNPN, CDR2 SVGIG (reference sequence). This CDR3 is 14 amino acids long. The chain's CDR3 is CAWTWRRGREKLFF. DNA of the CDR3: TGTGCCTGGACCTGGAGGAGGGGACGGGAAAAACTGTTTTTT. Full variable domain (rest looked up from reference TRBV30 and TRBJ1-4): SQTIHQWPATLVQPVGSPLSLECTVEGTSNPNLYWYRQAAGRGLQLLFYSVGIGQISSEVPQNLSASRPQDRQFILSSKKLLLSDSGFYLCAWTWRRGREKLFFGSGTQLSVL.

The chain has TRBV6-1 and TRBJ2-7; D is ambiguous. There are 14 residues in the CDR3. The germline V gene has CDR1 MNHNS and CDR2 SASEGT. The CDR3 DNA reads TGTGCTACATTGGGGTCCTGGGGTTTCTACGAGCAGTACTTC. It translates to CATLGSWGFYEQYF.

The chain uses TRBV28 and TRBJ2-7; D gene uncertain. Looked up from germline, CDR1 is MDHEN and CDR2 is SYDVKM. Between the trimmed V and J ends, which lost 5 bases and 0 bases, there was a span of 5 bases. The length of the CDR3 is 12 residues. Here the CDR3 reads CASSGLSYEQYF. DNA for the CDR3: TGTGCCAGCAGTGGTCTCTCCTACGAGCAGTACTTC.

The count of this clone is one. The CDR3 sequence: CASSRQNQETQYF. The CDR3 nucleotides are TGTGCCAGCAGTAGACAGAACCAAGAGACCCAGTACTTC. V is TRBV6-1 and J is TRBJ2-5, with a weak D call TRBD1 (5 bases). Trimming cost V 5 bases and J 0 bases, with 7 bases left between them. The CDR3 loop spans 13 amino acids. Germline-derived CDR1 and CDR2 are MNHNS and SASEGT.

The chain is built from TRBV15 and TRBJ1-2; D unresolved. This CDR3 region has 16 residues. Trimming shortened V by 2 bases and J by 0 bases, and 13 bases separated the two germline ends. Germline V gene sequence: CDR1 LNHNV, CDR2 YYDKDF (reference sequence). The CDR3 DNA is TGTGCCACCAGCAGATCTAGCGTCGGAGCTAACTATGGCTACACCTTC. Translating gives CATSRSSVGANYGYTF.

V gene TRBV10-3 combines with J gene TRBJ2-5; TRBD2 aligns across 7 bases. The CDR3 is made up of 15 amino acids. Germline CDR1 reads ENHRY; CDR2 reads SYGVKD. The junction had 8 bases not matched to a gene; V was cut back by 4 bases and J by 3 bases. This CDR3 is CAISARGSKKETQYF. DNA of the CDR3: TGTGCCATCAGTGCTCGCGGGAGTAAGAAAGAGACCCAGTACTTC.

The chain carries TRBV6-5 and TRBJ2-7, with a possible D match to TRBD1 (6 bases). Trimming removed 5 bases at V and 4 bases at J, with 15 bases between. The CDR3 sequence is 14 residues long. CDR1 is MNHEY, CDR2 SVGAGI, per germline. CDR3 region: CASSNPGHLYEQYF. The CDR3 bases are TGTGCCAGCAGTAATCCGGGACACCTATACGAGCAGTACTTC.

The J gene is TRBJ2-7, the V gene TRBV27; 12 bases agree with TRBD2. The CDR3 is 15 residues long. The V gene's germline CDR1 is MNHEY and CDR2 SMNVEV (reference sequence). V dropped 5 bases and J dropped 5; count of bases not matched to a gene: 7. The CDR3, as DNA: TGTGCCAGCAGTCGCCGGACTAGCGGGATTGACGAGCAGTACTTC. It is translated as CASSRRTSGIDEQYF.

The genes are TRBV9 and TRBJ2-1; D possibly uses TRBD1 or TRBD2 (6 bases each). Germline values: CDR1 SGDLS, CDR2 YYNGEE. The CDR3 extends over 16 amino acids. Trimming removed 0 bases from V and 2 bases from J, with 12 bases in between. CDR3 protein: CASSVAKGGTYNEQFF. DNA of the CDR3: TGTGCCAGCAGCGTAGCCAAGGGGGGCACCTACAATGAGCAGTTCTTC.

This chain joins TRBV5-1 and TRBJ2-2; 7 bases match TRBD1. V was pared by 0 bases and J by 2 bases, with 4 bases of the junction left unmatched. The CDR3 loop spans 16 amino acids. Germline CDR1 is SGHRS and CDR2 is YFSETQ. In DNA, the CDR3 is TGCGCCAGCAGCTTGGCGACAGGGTTCAACACCGGGGAGCTGTTTTTT. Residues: CASSLATGFNTGELFF.

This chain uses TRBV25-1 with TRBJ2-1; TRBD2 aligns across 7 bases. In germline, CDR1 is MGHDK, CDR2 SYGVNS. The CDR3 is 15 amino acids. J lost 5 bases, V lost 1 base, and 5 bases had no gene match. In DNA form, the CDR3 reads TGTGCCAGCAGTGAATGGGGAGGGGAGGACAATGAGCAGTTCTTC. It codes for CASSEWGGEDNEQFF.

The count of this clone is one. The CDR3 coding sequence is TGTGCCAGCAGCTTATCTCGCGGGGGTACCTACAATGAGCAGTTCTTC. Translated: CASSLSRGGTYNEQFF. V is TRBV11-2 and J is TRBJ2-1; 7 nucleotides match TRBD2. The J segment lost 2 bases and the V segment lost 2 bases, leaving 6 bases of the junction unmatched. The CDR3 has 16 amino acids. Per the germline V gene, CDR1 is SGHAT and CDR2 is FQNNGV.

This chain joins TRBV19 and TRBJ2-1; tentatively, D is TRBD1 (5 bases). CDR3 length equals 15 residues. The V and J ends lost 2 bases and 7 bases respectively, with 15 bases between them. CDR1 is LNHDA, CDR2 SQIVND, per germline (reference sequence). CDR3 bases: TGTGCCAGTAGTATACGCCAGGGCCTGTGGAATGAGCAGTTCTTC. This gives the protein CASSIRQGLWNEQFF.

CDR3 sequence (DNA): TGTGCCAGCAGCTTAGGGAGAAGTGCCTACAATGAGCAGTTCTTC. Protein: CASSLGRSAYNEQFF. V and J are TRBV11-2 and TRBJ2-1, with D uncertain. Per the germline V gene, CDR1 is SGHAT and CDR2 is FQNNGV. Trimming pared 1 base from V and 2 bases from J, leaving 9 bases between. CDR3 length equals 15 residues.